Included here is one T cell receptor (beta chain) sequence, with context. CDR1 and CDR2 from the germline V gene are MNHEY and SMNVEV (reference sequence). The ends were cut back, 5 bases at V and 1 base at J, with 18 bases in the middle. CDR3 length equals 17 residues. Repertoires were generated with immunoSEQ multiplex PCR, while TCRdb's copy carries only in-frame clones and drops some. Of about 5,500 clones detected, over 80% appear once; the ten largest clones hold about 50%. This specimen comes from a study of somatic mutations in cytotoxic T cells in rheumatoid arthritis. V and J are TRBV27 and TRBJ2-1; no reliable D call. The clonotype was recovered from a woman aged 50 to 60 with rheumatoid arthritis. Sequenced sample: CD8+ T cells sorted from blood. The CDR3: CASSLIDGLLSYNEQFF. The CDR3 DNA reads as TGTGCCAGCAGTCTCATTGATGGGCTATTATCCTACAATGAGCAGTTCTTC.